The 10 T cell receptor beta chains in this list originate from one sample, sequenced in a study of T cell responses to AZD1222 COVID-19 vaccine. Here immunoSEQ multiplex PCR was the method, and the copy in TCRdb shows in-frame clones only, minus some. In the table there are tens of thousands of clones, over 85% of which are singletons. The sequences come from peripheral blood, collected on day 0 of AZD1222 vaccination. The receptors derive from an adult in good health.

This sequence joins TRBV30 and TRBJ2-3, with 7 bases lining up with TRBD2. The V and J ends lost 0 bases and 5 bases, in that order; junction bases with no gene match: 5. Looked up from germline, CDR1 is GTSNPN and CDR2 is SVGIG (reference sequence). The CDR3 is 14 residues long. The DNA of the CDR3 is TGTGCCTGGAGTGTTCTAGCGGTCGGAGATACGCAGTATTTT. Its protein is CAWSVLAVGDTQYF.

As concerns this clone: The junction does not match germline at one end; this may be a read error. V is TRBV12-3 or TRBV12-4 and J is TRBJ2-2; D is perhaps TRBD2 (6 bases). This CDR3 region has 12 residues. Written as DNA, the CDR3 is TGTGCCAGCAGTTTATTAGCGGCAGGAGCAGTTTTT. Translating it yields CASSLLAAGAVF.

The CDR3 nucleotides read TGTGCCAGCAATCCTCAGGGGACGAACACCGGGGAGCTGTTTTTT. It codes for CASNPQGTNTGELFF. The rearrangement uses TRBV27 and TRBJ2-2; D possibly corresponds to TRBD1 (6 bases). The germline gives CDR1 MNHEY, CDR2 SMNVEV (reference sequence). Trimming stripped 7 bases from V and 0 bases from J, with 12 bases between. The CDR3 is 15 amino acids.

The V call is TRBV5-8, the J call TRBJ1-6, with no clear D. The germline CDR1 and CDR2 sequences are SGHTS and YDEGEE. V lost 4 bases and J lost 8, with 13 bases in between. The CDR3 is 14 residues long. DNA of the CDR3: TGTGCCAGCAGCCATACCTGGGGTCATTCACCCCTCCACTTT. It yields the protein CASSHTWGHSPLHF.

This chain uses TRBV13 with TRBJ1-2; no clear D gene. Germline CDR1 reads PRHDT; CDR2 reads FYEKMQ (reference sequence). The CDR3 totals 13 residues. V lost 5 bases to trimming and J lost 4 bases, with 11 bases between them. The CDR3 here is CASSRGSLYGYTF. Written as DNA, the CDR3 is TGTGCCAGCAGCCGTGGTTCCCTCTATGGCTACACCTTC.

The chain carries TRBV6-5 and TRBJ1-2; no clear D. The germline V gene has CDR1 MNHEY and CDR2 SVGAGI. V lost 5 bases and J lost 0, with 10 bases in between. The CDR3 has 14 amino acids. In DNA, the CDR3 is TGTGCCAGCAGTAGAGGGCCTTCTAACTATGGCTACACCTTC. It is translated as CASSRGPSNYGYTF.

Here the CDR3 reads CSSGGIGTDTQYF. The CDR3 DNA reads as TGCAGCTCAGGGGGGATAGGCACAGATACGCAGTATTTT. The J gene is TRBJ2-3, the V gene TRBV29-1, with D possibly matching TRBD1 (7 bases). V was clipped by 8 bases and J by 1 base, with 13 bases between them. This CDR3 spans 13 amino acids. Germline V gene sequence: CDR1 SQVTM, CDR2 ANQGSEA.

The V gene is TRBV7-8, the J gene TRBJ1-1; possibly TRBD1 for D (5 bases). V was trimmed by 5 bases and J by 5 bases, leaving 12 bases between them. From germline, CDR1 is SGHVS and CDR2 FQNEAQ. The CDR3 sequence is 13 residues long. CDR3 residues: CASSSLGGTEAFF. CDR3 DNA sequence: TGTGCCAGCAGCAGCCTGGGGGGGACTGAAGCTTTCTTT.

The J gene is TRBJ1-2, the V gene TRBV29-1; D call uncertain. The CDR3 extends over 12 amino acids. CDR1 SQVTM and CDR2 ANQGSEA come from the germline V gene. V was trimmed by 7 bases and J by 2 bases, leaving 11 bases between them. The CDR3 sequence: CSASPLNYGYTF. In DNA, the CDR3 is TGCAGCGCGAGTCCCCTGAACTATGGCTACACCTTC. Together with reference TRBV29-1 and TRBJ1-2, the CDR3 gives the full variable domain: SAVISQKPSRDICQRGTSLTIQCQVDSQVTMMFWYRQQPGQSLTLIATANQGSEATYESGFVIDKFPISRPNLTFSTLTVSNMSPEDSSIYLCSASPLNYGYTFGSGTRLTVV.

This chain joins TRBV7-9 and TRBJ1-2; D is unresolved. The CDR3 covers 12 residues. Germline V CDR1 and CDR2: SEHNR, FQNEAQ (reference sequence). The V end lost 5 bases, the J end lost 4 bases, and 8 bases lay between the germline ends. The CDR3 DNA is TGTGCCAGCAGCCTCACAACCTATGGCTACACCTTC. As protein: CASSLTTYGYTF.